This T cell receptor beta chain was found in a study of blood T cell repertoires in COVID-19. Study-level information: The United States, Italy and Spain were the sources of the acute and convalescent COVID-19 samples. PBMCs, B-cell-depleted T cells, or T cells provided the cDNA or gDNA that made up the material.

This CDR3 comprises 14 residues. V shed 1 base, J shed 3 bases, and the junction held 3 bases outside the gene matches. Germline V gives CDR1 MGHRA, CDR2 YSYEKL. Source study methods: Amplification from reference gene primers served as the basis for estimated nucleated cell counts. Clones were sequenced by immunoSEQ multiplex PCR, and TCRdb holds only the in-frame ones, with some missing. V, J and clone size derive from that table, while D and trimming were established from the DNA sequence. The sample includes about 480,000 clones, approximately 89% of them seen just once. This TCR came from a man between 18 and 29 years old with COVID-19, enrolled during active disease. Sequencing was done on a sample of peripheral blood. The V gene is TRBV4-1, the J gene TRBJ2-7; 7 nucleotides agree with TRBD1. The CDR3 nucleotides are TGCGCCAGCAGCCAAGGGGACAGTAGCTACGAGCAGTACTTC. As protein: CASSQGDSSYEQYF.